This is a list of T cell receptor beta chains from one sample in a study of OX40 agonist ivuxolimab in advanced cancers. Data came from immunoSEQ multiplex PCR; TCRdb stores just in-frame clones and leaves some out. The sample holds nearly 50,000 clones, more than 75% seen once. Sequences were derived from CD4+ or CD8+ T cells sorted from blood, sampled in a trial of the OX40 agonist ivuxolimab. The origin of the receptors is an adult with an advanced solid tumor such as melanoma, head and neck, liver or kidney cancer. The CDR3 runs from the conserved cysteine through the conserved F or W. A D gene is named only where the DNA matches it firmly. Clone size is given for some rows only: seen once, a few or many times, or a class if the clone is expanded.

j_call: TRBJ2-2; v_call: TRBV4-3; clone_size: -; d_call: -; cdr3_length: 16; cdr3_aa: CASSQAGAPNTGELFF; cdr3_nt: TGCGCCAGCAGCCAAGCGGGGGCCCCGAACACCGGGGAGCTGTTTTTT
j_call: TRBJ2-1; v_call: TRBV27; clone_size: -; d_call: -; cdr3_length: 15; cdr3_aa: CATKSNLLAYNEQFF; cdr3_nt: TGTGCCACCAAGTCCAACCTCTTAGCCTACAATGAGCAGTTCTTC
j_call: TRBJ2-2; v_call: TRBV5-1; clone_size: -; d_call: -; cdr3_length: 15; cdr3_aa: CASGGGRWNTGELFF; cdr3_nt: TGCGCTTCCGGGGGCGGGAGATGGAACACCGGGGAGCTGTTTTTT
j_call: TRBJ1-1; v_call: TRBV19; clone_size: -; d_call: -; cdr3_length: 15; cdr3_aa: CASSIGTVVNTEAFF; cdr3_nt: TGTGCCAGTAGTATAGGGACGGTCGTGAACACTGAAGCTTTCTTT
j_call: TRBJ2-3; v_call: TRBV11-2; clone_size: -; d_call: -; cdr3_length: 13; cdr3_aa: CASSLDHWDTQYF; cdr3_nt: TGTGCCAGCAGCTTAGATCATTGGGATACGCAGTATTTT
j_call: TRBJ1-2; v_call: TRBV19; clone_size: once; d_call: -; cdr3_length: 12; cdr3_aa: CASSIDQRSETF; cdr3_nt: TGTGCCAGTAGTATAGATCAACGATCGGAAACCTTC
j_call: TRBJ2-3; v_call: TRBV19; clone_size: -; d_call: -; cdr3_length: 15; cdr3_aa: CASSMDMWSTDTQYF; cdr3_nt: TGTGCCAGTAGTATGGACATGTGGAGCACAGATACGCAGTATTTT
j_call: TRBJ1-1; v_call: TRBV30; clone_size: few; d_call: -; cdr3_length: 13; cdr3_aa: CAWSVQGGAEAFF; cdr3_nt: TGTGCCTGGAGTGTTCAGGGCGGTGCTGAAGCTTTCTTT
j_call: TRBJ1-2; v_call: TRBV2; clone_size: -; d_call: TRBD1; cdr3_length: 13; cdr3_aa: CASGDRVNYGYTF; cdr3_nt: TGTGCCAGCGGGGACAGGGTCAACTATGGCTACACCTTC
j_call: TRBJ1-3; v_call: TRBV9; clone_size: -; d_call: -; cdr3_length: 18; cdr3_aa: CASSVGAGFPPSGNTIYF; cdr3_nt: TGTGCCAGCAGCGTAGGTGCAGGCTTCCCACCCTCTGGAAACACCATATATTTT
j_call: TRBJ1-1; v_call: TRBV18; clone_size: -; d_call: -; cdr3_length: 16; cdr3_aa: CASSPPQGWAGNEAFF; cdr3_nt: TGTGCCAGCTCACCGCCCCAGGGTTGGGCAGGGAATGAAGCTTTCTTT
j_call: TRBJ2-3; v_call: TRBV19; clone_size: -; d_call: -; cdr3_length: 15; cdr3_aa: CASSIHKSTTDTQYF; cdr3_nt: TGTGCCAGTAGTATACACAAATCGACGACAGATACGCAGTATTTT
j_call: TRBJ1-6; v_call: TRBV7-2; clone_size: few; d_call: TRBD1; cdr3_length: 15; cdr3_aa: CASSFRDRLNSPLHF; cdr3_nt: TGTGCCAGCAGCTTCCGGGACAGGCTCAATTCACCCCTCCACTTT
j_call: TRBJ2-7; v_call: TRBV4-1; clone_size: -; d_call: TRBD1; cdr3_length: 15; cdr3_aa: CASSQDRGTYYEQYF; cdr3_nt: TGCGCCAGCAGCCAAGACAGGGGGACGTACTACGAGCAGTACTTC
j_call: TRBJ2-1; v_call: TRBV11-3; clone_size: -; d_call: TRBD2; cdr3_length: 15; cdr3_aa: CASSRSGGTYNEQFF; cdr3_nt: TGTGCCAGCAGCCGCAGCGGGGGGACCTACAATGAGCAGTTCTTC
j_call: TRBJ1-1; v_call: TRBV19; clone_size: -; d_call: -; cdr3_length: 13; cdr3_aa: CASSIGGEFEAFF; cdr3_nt: TGTGCCAGTAGTATTGGGGGTGAGTTCGAAGCTTTCTTT
j_call: TRBJ1-1; v_call: TRBV7-2; clone_size: -; d_call: -; cdr3_length: 16; cdr3_aa: CASSLGWGTSNTEAFF; cdr3_nt: TGTGCCAGCAGCTTAGGTTGGGGGACATCGAACACTGAAGCTTTCTTT
j_call: TRBJ1-2; v_call: TRBV5-1; clone_size: -; d_call: TRBD1; cdr3_length: 15; cdr3_aa: CASSLATGSWGGYTF; cdr3_nt: TGCGCCAGCAGCTTGGCGACAGGGTCTTGGGGCGGCTACACCTTC
j_call: TRBJ1-3; v_call: TRBV18; clone_size: -; d_call: -; cdr3_length: 15; cdr3_aa: CASSPSFNSGNTIYF; cdr3_nt: TGTGCCAGCTCACCTTCCTTCAACTCTGGAAACACCATATATTTT
j_call: TRBJ2-2; v_call: TRBV7-3; clone_size: -; d_call: -; cdr3_length: 14; cdr3_aa: CASSMTGNTGELFF; cdr3_nt: TGTGCCAGCAGCATGACAGGGAACACCGGGGAGCTGTTTTTT
j_call: TRBJ2-5; v_call: TRBV7-7; clone_size: -; d_call: TRBD1; cdr3_length: 14; cdr3_aa: CASSLKDRGGTQYF; cdr3_nt: TGTGCCAGCAGCTTAAAGGACAGGGGAGGGACCCAGTACTTC
j_call: TRBJ1-4; v_call: TRBV7-2; clone_size: -; d_call: TRBD1; cdr3_length: 15; cdr3_aa: CASSERQGAGEKLFF; cdr3_nt: TGTGCCAGCAGCGAACGACAGGGGGCGGGTGAAAAACTGTTTTTT
j_call: TRBJ1-1; v_call: TRBV30; clone_size: few; d_call: -; cdr3_length: 13; cdr3_aa: CAWSPQGNTEAFF; cdr3_nt: TGTGCCTGGAGTCCCCAGGGTAACACTGAAGCTTTCTTT
j_call: TRBJ2-1; v_call: TRBV11-2; clone_size: -; d_call: -; cdr3_length: 16; cdr3_aa: CASSLGRSSSYNEQFF; cdr3_nt: TGTGCCAGCAGCTTAGGGCGGTCGAGCTCCTACAATGAGCAGTTCTTC
j_call: TRBJ2-1; v_call: TRBV12-5; clone_size: once; d_call: -; cdr3_length: 19; cdr3_aa: CASGLVRIWRAGAYNEQFF; cdr3_nt: TGTGCTAGTGGTTTGGTACGTATCTGGAGGGCAGGGGCCTACAATGAGCAGTTCTTC
j_call: TRBJ2-5; v_call: TRBV6-1; clone_size: -; d_call: -; cdr3_length: 12; cdr3_aa: CASTLRGETQYF; cdr3_nt: TGTGCCAGCACTCTCCGGGGGGAGACCCAGTACTTC
j_call: TRBJ1-3; v_call: TRBV19; clone_size: -; d_call: -; cdr3_length: 17; cdr3_aa: CASTGQPRALSGNTIYF; cdr3_nt: TGTGCCAGTACGGGTCAGCCCCGGGCTCTCTCTGGAAACACCATATATTTT
j_call: TRBJ2-1; v_call: TRBV27; clone_size: -; d_call: TRBD1; cdr3_length: 15; cdr3_aa: CASRGGGTGAYEQFF; cdr3_nt: TGTGCCAGCAGAGGGGGGGGGACAGGGGCGTATGAGCAGTTCTTC
j_call: TRBJ1-5; v_call: TRBV19; clone_size: -; d_call: TRBD1; cdr3_length: 14; cdr3_aa: CASRDRVESQPQHF; cdr3_nt: TGTGCCAGTAGAGACAGGGTAGAAAGTCAGCCCCAGCATTTT
j_call: TRBJ1-6; v_call: TRBV5-4; clone_size: -; d_call: -; cdr3_length: 15; cdr3_aa: CASSLVDRYNSPLHF; cdr3_nt: TGTGCCAGCAGCTTGGTTGACCGATATAATTCACCCCTCCACTTT
j_call: TRBJ1-2; v_call: TRBV7-3; clone_size: few; d_call: TRBD1; cdr3_length: 12; cdr3_aa: CASSPGTGSYTF; cdr3_nt: TGTGCCAGCAGCCCAGGGACAGGGAGCTACACCTTC
j_call: TRBJ1-5; v_call: TRBV19; clone_size: -; d_call: -; cdr3_length: 15; cdr3_aa: CASSKEGRRNQPQHF; cdr3_nt: TGTGCCAGTAGTAAAGAGGGACGGCGAAATCAGCCCCAGCATTTT
j_call: TRBJ2-4; v_call: TRBV20-1; clone_size: -; d_call: TRBD1; cdr3_length: 11; cdr3_aa: CSAPDRTIQYF; cdr3_nt: TGCAGTGCTCCGGACAGGACCATTCAGTACTTC